The entry that follows covers one TCR beta chain sequence. V was cut by 2 bases and J by 0 bases, with 11 bases left in between. Germline assignment: CDR1 MNHNS and CDR2 SASEGT. The length of the CDR3 is 15 residues. Source study methods: The authors estimated nucleated cell counts from reference gene primer amplification. Sequencing used immunoSEQ multiplex PCR; TCRdb keeps in-frame clones, though not all of them. Clone size and the V and J calls come from that table; the DNA yielded D and trimming. Counted here are 150,000 to 180,000 clones, 91% occurring once; the ten biggest clones make up over 0.45%. The data are from a study of blood T cell repertoires in COVID-19. Study-wide context: Donors in the United States, Italy and Spain gave samples during acute or convalescent COVID-19. Nucleic acid was either cDNA or gDNA, and it came from T cells, B-cell-depleted T cells, or PBMCs.

The chain uses TRBV6-1 and TRBJ2-7, with D unclear. The sequence was collected from a man over 45 with acute or convalescent COVID-19. The sequenced material came from peripheral blood. The DNA of the CDR3 is TGTGCCAGCAGTGAAAGAGTACGAAGCTCCTACGAGCAGTACGTC. Its protein product is CASSERVRSSYEQYV.